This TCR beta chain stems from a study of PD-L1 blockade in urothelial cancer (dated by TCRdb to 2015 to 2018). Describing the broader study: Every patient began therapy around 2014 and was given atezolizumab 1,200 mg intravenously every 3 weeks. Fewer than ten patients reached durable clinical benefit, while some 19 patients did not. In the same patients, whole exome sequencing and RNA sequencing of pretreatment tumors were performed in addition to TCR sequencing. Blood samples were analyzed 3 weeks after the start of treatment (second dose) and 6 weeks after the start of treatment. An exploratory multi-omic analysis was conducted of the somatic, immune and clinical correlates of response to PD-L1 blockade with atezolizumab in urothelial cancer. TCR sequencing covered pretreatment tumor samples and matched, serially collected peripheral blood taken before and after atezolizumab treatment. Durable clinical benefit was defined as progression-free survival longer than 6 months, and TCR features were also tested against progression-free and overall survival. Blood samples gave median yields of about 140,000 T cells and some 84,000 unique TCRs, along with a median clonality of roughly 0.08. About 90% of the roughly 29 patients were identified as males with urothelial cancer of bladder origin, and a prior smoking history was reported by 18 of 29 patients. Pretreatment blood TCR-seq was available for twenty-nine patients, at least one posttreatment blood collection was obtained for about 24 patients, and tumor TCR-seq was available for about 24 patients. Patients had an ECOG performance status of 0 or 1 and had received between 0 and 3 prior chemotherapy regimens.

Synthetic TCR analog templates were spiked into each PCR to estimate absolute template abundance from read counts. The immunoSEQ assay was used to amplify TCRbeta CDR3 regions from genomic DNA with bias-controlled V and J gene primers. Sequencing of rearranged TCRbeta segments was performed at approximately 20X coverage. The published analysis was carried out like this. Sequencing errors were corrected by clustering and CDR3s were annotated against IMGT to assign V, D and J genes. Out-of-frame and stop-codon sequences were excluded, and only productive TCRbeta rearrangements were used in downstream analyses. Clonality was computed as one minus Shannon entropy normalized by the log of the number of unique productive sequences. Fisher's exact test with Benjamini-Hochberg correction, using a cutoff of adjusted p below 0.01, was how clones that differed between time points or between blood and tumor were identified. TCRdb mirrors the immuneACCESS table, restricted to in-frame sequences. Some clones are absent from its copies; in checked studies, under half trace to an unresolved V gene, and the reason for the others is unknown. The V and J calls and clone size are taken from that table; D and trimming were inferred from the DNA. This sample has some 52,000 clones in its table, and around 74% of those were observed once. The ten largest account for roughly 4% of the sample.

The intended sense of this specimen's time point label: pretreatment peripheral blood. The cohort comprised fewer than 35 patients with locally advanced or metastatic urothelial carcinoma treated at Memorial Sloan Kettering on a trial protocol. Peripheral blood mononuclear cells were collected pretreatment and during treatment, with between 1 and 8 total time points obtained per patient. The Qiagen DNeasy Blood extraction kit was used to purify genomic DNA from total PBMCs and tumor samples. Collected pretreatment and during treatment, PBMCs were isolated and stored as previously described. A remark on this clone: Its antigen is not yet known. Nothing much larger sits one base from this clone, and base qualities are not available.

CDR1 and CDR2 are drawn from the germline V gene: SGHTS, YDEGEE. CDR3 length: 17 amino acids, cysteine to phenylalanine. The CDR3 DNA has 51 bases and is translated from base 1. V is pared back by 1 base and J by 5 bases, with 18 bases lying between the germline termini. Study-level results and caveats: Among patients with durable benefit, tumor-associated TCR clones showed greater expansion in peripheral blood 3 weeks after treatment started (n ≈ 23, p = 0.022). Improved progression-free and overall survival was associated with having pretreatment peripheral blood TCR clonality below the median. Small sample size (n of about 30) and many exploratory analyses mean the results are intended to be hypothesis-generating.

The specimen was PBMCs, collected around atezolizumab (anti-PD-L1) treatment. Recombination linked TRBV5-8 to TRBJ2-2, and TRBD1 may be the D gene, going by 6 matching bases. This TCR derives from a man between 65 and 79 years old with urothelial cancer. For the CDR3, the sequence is CASSLYPQGDGTGELFF. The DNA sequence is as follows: TGTGCCAGCAGCTTGTATCCACAGGGAGACGGGACCGGGGAGCTGTTTTTT.